This T cell receptor beta chain was identified in a study of blood T cell repertoires in COVID-19. This CDR3 spans 13 amino acids. V dropped 5 bases and J dropped 4 bases, with 11 bases sitting between them. Germline lookup yields CDR1 MNHEY and CDR2 SVGAGI. Concerning this clone: In the same sample, other DNA sequences code for this CDR3.

The data were produced by immunoSEQ multiplex PCR, yet TCRdb's version contains in-frame clones alone and is incomplete. In the table there are 150,000 to 200,000 clones, 81% of which are singletons. Sequencing was performed on peripheral blood. The TCR was taken from a man in his fifties or sixties with active or convalescent COVID-19. J is TRBJ1-1 and V is TRBV6-5; D perhaps matches TRBD1 (5 bases). Here the CDR3 DNA reads TGTGCCAGCAGTCGGCCCGGGGGCACTGAAGCTTTCTTT. The encoded protein is CASSRPGGTEAFF.